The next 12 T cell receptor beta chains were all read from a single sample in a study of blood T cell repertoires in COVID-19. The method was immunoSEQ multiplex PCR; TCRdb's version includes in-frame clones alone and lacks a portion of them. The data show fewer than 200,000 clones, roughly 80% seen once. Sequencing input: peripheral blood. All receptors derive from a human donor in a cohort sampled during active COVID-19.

The chain's CDR3 is CASSLVSYEQFF. The CDR3 DNA is TGCGCCAGCAGCTTGGTGAGTTATGAGCAGTTCTTC. This chain connects TRBV5-1 to TRBJ2-1; D not certain. Deletions cut 0 bases from V and 8 bases from J, with 6 bases between. CDR1 and CDR2 (germline): SGHRS, YFSETQ. This CDR3 is built from 12 residues.

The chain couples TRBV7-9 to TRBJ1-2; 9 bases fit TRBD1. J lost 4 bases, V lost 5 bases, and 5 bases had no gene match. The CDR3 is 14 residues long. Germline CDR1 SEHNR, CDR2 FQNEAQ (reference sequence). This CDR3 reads CASSPRDRAYGYTF. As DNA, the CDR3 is TGTGCCAGCAGCCCCCGGGACAGGGCCTATGGCTACACCTTC.

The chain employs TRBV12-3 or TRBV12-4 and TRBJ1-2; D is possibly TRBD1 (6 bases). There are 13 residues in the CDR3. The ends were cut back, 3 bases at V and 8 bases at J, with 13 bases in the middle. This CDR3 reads CASSFQGPLGYTF. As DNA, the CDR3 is TGTGCCAGCAGTTTTCAGGGGCCCCTCGGCTACACCTTC.

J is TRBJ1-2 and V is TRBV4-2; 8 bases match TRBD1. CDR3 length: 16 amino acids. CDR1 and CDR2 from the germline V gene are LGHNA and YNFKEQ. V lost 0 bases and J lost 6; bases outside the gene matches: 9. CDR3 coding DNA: TGTGCCAGCAGCCAAGATCTGGGCCAGGGGGCCGATGGCTACACCTTC. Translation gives CASSQDLGQGADGYTF.

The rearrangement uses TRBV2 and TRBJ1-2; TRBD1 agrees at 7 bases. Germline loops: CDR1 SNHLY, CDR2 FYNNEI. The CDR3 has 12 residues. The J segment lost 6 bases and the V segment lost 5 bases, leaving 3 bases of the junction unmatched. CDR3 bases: TGTGCCAGCAGTCTACAGGGGAATGGCTACACCTTC. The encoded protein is CASSLQGNGYTF.

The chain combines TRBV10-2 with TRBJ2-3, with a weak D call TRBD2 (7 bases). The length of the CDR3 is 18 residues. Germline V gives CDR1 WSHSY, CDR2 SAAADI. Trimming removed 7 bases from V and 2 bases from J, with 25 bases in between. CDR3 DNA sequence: TGCGCCAGCAAACGACCACAGGGCGCGGGGGTGTTCACAGATACGCAGTATTTT. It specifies CASKRPQGAGVFTDTQYF.

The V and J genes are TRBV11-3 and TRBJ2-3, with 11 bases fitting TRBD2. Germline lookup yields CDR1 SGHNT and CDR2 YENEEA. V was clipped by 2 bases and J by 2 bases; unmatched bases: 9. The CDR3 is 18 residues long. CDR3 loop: CASSLSATSGDNTDTQYF. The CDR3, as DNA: TGTGCCAGCAGCTTATCGGCGACTAGCGGGGATAACACAGATACGCAGTATTTT.

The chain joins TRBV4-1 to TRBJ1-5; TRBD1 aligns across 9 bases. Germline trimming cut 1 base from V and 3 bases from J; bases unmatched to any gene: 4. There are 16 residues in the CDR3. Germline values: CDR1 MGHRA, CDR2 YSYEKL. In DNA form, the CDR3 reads TGCGCCAGCAGCCAAGGCCACAGGGGGCTCAATCAGCCCCAGCATTTT. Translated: CASSQGHRGLNQPQHF.

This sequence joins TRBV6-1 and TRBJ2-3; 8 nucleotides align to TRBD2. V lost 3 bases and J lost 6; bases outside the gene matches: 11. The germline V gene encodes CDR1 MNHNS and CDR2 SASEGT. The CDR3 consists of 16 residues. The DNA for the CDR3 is TGTGCCAGCAGTGATACGGTCGGGGGGGCAACGGATACGCAGTATTTT. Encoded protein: CASSDTVGGATDTQYF.

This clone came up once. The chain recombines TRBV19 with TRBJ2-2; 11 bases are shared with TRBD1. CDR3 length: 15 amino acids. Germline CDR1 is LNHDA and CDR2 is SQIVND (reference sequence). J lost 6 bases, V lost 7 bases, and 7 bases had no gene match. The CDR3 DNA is TGTGCCAGTACCCCCGGGACAGGGGGTTCCGGGGAGCTGTTTTTT. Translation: CASTPGTGGSGELFF.

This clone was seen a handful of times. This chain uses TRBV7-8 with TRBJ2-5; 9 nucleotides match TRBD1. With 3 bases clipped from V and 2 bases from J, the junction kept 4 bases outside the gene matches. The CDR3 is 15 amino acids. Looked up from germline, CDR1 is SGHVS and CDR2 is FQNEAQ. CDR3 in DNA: TGTGCCAGCAGCTTGAGGACAGGGGTGCAAGAGACCCAGTACTTC. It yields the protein CASSLRTGVQETQYF.

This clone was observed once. The CDR3 nucleotides read TGCGCCAGCAGTGAGGGCCGGGGGGGCCGTGTCTCCTACGAGCAGTACTTC. This sequence encodes CASSEGRGGRVSYEQYF. This chain links TRBV10-2 with TRBJ2-7; TRBD2 matches at 8 bases. Germline V gene lookup returns CDR1 WSHSY and CDR2 SAAADI. V lost 2 bases and J lost 0; bases outside the gene matches: 9. This CDR3 spans 17 amino acids.